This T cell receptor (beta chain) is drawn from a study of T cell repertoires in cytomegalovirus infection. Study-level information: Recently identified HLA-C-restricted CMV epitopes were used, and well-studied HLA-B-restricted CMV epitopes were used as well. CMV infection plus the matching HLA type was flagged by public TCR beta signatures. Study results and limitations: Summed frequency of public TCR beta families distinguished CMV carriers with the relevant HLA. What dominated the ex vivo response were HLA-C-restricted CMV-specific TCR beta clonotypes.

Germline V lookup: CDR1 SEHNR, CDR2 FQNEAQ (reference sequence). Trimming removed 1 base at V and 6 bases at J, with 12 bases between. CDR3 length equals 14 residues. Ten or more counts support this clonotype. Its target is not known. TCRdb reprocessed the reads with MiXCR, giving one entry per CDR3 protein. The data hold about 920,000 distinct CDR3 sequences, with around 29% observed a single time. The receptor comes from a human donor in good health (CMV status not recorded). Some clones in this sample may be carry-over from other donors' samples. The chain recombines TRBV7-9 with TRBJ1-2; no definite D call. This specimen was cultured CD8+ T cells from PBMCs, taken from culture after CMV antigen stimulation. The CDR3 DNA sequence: TGTGCCAGCAGCTTAGGTCAGCAGTTGGATGGCTACACCTTC. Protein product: CASSLGQQLDGYTF. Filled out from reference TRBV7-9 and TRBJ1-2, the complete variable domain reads DTGVSQNPRHKITKRGQNVTFRCDPISEHNRLYWYRQTLGQGPEFLTYFQNEAQLEKSRLLSDRFSAERPKGSFSTLEIQRTEQGDSAMYLCASSLGQQLDGYTFGSGTRLTVV.